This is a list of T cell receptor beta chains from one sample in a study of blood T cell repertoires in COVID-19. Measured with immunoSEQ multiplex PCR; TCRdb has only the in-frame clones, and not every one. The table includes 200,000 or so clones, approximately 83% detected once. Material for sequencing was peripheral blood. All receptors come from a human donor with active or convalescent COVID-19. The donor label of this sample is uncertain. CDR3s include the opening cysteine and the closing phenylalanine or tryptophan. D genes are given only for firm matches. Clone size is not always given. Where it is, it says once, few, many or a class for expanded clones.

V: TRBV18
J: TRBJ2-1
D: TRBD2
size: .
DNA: TGTGCCAGCTCACCACTGGGCCCCGGACTAGCGGGGGATGAGCAGTTCTTC
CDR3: CASSPLGPGLAGDEQFF

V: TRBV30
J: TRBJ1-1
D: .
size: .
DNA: TGTGCCTGGAGTCCCTTCATTCAGGGGAGTCGAACTGAAGCTTTCTTT
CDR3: CAWSPFIQGSRTEAFF

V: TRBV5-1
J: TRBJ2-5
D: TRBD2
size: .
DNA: TGCGCCAGCAGCTTGGGCGGGACTAGCGGGAGCGTCGTAGAGACCCAGTACTTC
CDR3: CASSLGGTSGSVVETQYF

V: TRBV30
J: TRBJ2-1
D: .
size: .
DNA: TGTGCCTGGAGCCGAGGCCTAGTTTACAATGAGCAGTTCTTC
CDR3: CAWSRGLVYNEQFF

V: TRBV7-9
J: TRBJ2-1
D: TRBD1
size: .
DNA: TGTGCCAGCAGCCCCCGGATAGGGGGCACGGAGCAGTTCTTC
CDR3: CASSPRIGGTEQFF

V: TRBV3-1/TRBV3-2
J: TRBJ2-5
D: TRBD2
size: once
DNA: TGTGCCAGCAGCCCCGCCACAGGGACTAGCAGGAGGACCCAGTACTTC
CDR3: CASSPATGTSRRTQYF

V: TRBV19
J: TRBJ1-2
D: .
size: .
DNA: TGTGCCAGTGGGGGAGGGGATGGCTACACCTTC
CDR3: CASGGGDGYTF

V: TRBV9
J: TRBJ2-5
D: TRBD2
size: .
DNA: TGTGCCAGCAGCGTAGTAGCGGGGCTCCAAGAGACCCAGTACTTC
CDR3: CASSVVAGLQETQYF

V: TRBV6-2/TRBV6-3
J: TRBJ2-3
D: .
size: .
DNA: TGTGCCAGCAGTTACTTTGGGGCTAGCACAGATACGCAGTATTTT
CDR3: CASSYFGASTDTQYF

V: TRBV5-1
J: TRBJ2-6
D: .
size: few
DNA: TGCGCCAGCAGCCCCGAGGGGGTTAGGAGTTCTGGGGCCAACGTCCTGACTTTC
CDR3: CASSPEGVRSSGANVLTF

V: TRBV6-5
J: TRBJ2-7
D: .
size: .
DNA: TGTGCCAGCACTCCAAGGGGACTTTCCTACGAGCAGTACTTC
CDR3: CASTPRGLSYEQYF

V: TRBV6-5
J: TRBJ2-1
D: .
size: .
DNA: TGTGCCAGCATTAGGGGGGGTGGTTTTAATGAGCAGTTCTTC
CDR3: CASIRGGGFNEQFF

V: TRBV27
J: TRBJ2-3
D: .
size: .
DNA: TGTGCCAGCAATCCAGGGTTGGTGACAGATACGCAGTATTTT
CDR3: CASNPGLVTDTQYF

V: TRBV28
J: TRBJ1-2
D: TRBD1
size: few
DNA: TGTGCCACAAACACAGGGGCGCAAGGCTACACCTTC
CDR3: CATNTGAQGYTF

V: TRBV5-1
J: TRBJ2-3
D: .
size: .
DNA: TGCGCCAGCAGCCAGAACAGACCTAGCACAGATACGCAGTATTTT
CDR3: CASSQNRPSTDTQYF

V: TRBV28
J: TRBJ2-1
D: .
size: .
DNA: TGTGCCAGCAAGACTAGAGGTCTCCGTGAGCAGTTCTTC
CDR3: CASKTRGLREQFF

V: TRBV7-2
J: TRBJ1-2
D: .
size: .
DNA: TGTGCCAGCAGCGCGAGGGGAGGCTGGTACTATGGCTACACCTTC
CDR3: CASSARGGWYYGYTF

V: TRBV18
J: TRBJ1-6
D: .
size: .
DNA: TGTGCCAGCTCACCAATACGACGGCGGGAGGATTCACCCCTCCACTTT
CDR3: CASSPIRRREDSPLHF

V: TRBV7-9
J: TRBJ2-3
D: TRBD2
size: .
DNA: TGTGCCAGCAGCTTTACTAGCGGGCTCACAGATACGCAGTATTTT
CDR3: CASSFTSGLTDTQYF

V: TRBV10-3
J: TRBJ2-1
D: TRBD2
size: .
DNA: TGTGCCAATTCGACTAGCGTTTACTACAATGAGCAGTTCTTC
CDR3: CANSTSVYYNEQFF

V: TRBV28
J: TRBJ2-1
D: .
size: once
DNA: TGTGCCAGCAGCTCCTCTAAAAGATCCTACAATGAGCAGTTCTTC
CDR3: CASSSSKRSYNEQFF

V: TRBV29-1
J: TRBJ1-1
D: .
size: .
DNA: TGCAGCGTTGAAGATCGGGGGAACACTGAAGCTTTCTTT
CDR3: CSVEDRGNTEAFF

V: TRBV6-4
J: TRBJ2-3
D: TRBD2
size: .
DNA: TGTGCCAGCAAAGGACTAGCGGGAGGCGGGGATACGCAGTATTTT
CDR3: CASKGLAGGGDTQYF

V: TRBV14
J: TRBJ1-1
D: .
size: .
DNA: TGTGCCAGCAGCCAAGGGGAGTGGATGAACACTGAAGCTTTCTTT
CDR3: CASSQGEWMNTEAFF

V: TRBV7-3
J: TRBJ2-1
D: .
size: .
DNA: TGTGCCAGCAGCTTTATGGGGGCCAATGAGCAGTTCTTC
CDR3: CASSFMGANEQFF

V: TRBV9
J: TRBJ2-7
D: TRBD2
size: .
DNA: TGTGCCAGCAGCGTAGGGGCGGGGGGCAAGTCCTACGAGCAGTACTTC
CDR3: CASSVGAGGKSYEQYF

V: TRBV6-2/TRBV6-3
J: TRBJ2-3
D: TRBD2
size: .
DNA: TGTGCCAGCAGTTACCAAAAAACTAGCGGGGGAGGGACAGATACGCAGTATTTT
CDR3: CASSYQKTSGGGTDTQYF

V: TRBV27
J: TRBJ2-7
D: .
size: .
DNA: TGTGCCAGCTCCACGGGGTATACCTACGAGCAGTACTTC
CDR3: CASSTGYTYEQYF

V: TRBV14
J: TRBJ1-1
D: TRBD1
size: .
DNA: TGTGCCAGCAGCCTTTGGACAGGTAGGAACACTGAAGCTTTCTTT
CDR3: CASSLWTGRNTEAFF

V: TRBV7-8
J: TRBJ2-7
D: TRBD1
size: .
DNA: TGTGCCAGCAGCTTAGCCGGGACAGGGGCTGGCGAGCAGTACTTC
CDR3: CASSLAGTGAGEQYF

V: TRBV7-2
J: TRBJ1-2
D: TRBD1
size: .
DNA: TGTGCCAGCAGCTCAACGGGGACAGGCGCCTATGGCTACACCTTC
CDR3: CASSSTGTGAYGYTF

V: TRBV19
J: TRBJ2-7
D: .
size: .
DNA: TGTGCCAGTAGTAAAACCGGGAGCGCCGCCGATTACGAGCAGTACTTC
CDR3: CASSKTGSAADYEQYF

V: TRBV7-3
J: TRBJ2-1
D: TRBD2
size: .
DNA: TGTGCCAGCAGCCCTGGGACTAGCGGGGGCAATGAGCAGTTCTTC
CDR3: CASSPGTSGGNEQFF

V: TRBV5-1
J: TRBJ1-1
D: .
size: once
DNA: TGCGCCAGCAGCTTGGTTGGTCAGGGAGGGACTGAAGCTTTCTTT
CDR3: CASSLVGQGGTEAFF